What follows are 14 T cell receptor beta chains derived from one specimen sequenced in a study of blood T cell repertoires in COVID-19. TCRdb's copy holds only in-frame clones and misses some; the assay was immunoSEQ multiplex PCR. Found here are 150,000 to 200,000 clones, roughly four fifths of them singletons; the top ten hold around an eighth. The sample consisted of peripheral blood. These receptors all come from a man aged 25-40 years with active or convalescent COVID-19.

Regarding this clone: In the same sample, other DNA sequences code for this CDR3. The genes are TRBV6-5 and TRBJ1-1, with unresolved D. Trimming removed 2 bases at V and 0 bases at J, with 10 bases between. The CDR3 runs to 15 residues. Germline values: CDR1 MNHEY, CDR2 SVGAGI. The CDR3 loop is CASSYSGDLNTEAFF. The CDR3 region has the DNA TGTGCCAGCAGTTACAGTGGTGACTTGAACACTGAAGCTTTCTTT.

This rearrangement joins TRBV19 to TRBJ1-2, with TRBD1 as a possible D gene (5 bases). This CDR3 contains 17 residues. Germline CDR1 and CDR2: LNHDA and SQIVND (reference sequence). Trimming shortened V by 5 bases and J by 0 bases, and 19 bases separated the two germline ends. CDR3 protein: CASSGGTGRGANYGYTF. The CDR3 DNA follows: TGTGCCAGTAGTGGCGGGACGGGACGAGGAGCTAACTATGGCTACACCTTC. The complete variable domain, with remaining parts taken from reference TRBV19 and TRBJ1-2, reads DGGITQSPKYLFRKEGQNVTLSCEQNLNHDAMYWYRQDPGQGLRLIYYSQIVNDFQKGDIAEGYSVSREKKESFPLTVTSAQKNPTAFYLCASSGGTGRGANYGYTFGSGTRLTVV.

V is TRBV3-1 (or the pseudogene TRBV3-2) and J is TRBJ2-1; 7 bases are shared with TRBD2. V lost 3 bases, J lost 3 bases, and 5 bases stayed unmatched. Germline loops: CDR1 LGHDT, CDR2 YNNKEL (reference sequence). The length of the CDR3 is 15 residues. This CDR3 reads CASSHIGGGYNEQFF. CDR3 bases: TGTGCCAGCAGCCATATAGGCGGGGGCTACAATGAGCAGTTCTTC.

The CDR3 region has the DNA TGTGCCAGCAGCCCACTACAGGGATTTGGAAACACCATATATTTT. Translating gives CASSPLQGFGNTIYF. V is TRBV5-5 and J is TRBJ1-3, with D possibly being TRBD1 (6 bases). V gave up 4 bases and J gave up 3 bases, with 14 bases separating them. This CDR3 has 15 amino acids. The V gene's germline CDR1 is SGHKS and CDR2 YYEKEE (reference sequence).

This chain connects TRBV2 to TRBJ2-1; TRBD2 might be the D (5 bases). V was pared by 5 bases and J by 0 bases, with 11 bases between. Per the germline V gene, CDR1 is SNHLY and CDR2 is FYNNEI. CDR3 size: 15 residues. The CDR3: CASSFRAVSYNEQFF. The CDR3 nucleotides are TGTGCCAGCAGTTTCAGAGCGGTCTCCTACAATGAGCAGTTCTTC.

The chain joins TRBV7-9 to TRBJ1-1, with 7 bases matching TRBD1. With V trimmed by 5 bases and J by 1 base, 7 bases remained unmatched. This CDR3 contains 15 residues. Looked up from germline, CDR1 is SEHNR and CDR2 is FQNEAQ (reference sequence). The CDR3 sequence: CASSTDRETNTEAFF. For the CDR3, the DNA is TGTGCCAGCAGCACAGACAGGGAAACGAACACTGAAGCTTTCTTT.

The table lists this clone with a few counts. The chain combines TRBV19 with TRBJ1-2; weak D call: TRBD1 (5 bases). The germline V and J ends were trimmed by 3 bases and 4 bases, with 12 bases remaining between them. Germline-derived CDR1 and CDR2 are LNHDA and SQIVND (reference sequence). The CDR3 runs 14 residues. The CDR3 region has the DNA TGTGCCAGTAGTATTGCCCAGGGCGTCTATGGCTACACCTTC. Amino acids: CASSIAQGVYGYTF.

The rearrangement uses TRBV7-2 and TRBJ1-5; D unresolved. In germline, CDR1 is SGHTA, CDR2 FQGNSA. Trimming shortened V by 5 bases and J by 0 bases, and 11 bases separated the two germline ends. There are 15 residues in the CDR3. The CDR3, as DNA: TGTGCCAGCAGCCCGACAACAGCTAGCAATCAGCCCCAGCATTTT. It translates to CASSPTTASNQPQHF.

The sample holds a few counts of this clone. CDR3 loop: CASRLGLDNQPQHF. The DNA of the CDR3 is TGTGCCAGTAGGCTGGGGCTGGACAATCAGCCCCAGCATTTT. The chain links TRBV19 to TRBJ1-5; D might be TRBD1 (5 bases). CDR3 length: 14 residues. CDR1 and CDR2 from the germline V gene are LNHDA and SQIVND (reference sequence). The V and J ends lost 6 bases and 3 bases respectively, with 12 bases between them.

This clone showed up just once. The chain has TRBV15 and TRBJ2-7; D is ambiguous. CDR3 length: 14 residues. V was trimmed by 1 base and J by 0 bases, leaving 7 bases between them. Per germline, CDR1 LNHNV and CDR2 YYDKDF (reference sequence). Written as DNA, the CDR3 is TGTGCCACCAGCAGAGTTGTCTCCTCCTACGAGCAGTACTTC. Translated, it gives CATSRVVSSYEQYF.

The chain employs TRBV4-3 and TRBJ1-2; 7 nucleotides agree with TRBD1. V gave up 0 bases and J gave up 7 bases; unmatched junction bases: 11. The CDR3 sequence is 16 residues long. Germline V gene data show CDR1 as LGHNA and CDR2 as YSLEER. CDR3 sequence reads: CASSQDAVGGRGGYTF. The CDR3 region has the DNA TGCGCCAGCAGCCAAGATGCTGTAGGGGGCCGGGGTGGCTACACCTTC.

The genes are TRBV2 and TRBJ2-7; possible D gene TRBD2, 6 bases. This CDR3 has 14 residues. Trimming left V 4 bases short and J 5 bases short, with 15 bases between. The germline gives CDR1 SNHLY, CDR2 FYNNEI. The CDR3 loop is CASSGGVQGHEQYF. CDR3 nucleotides: TGTGCCAGCAGTGGCGGGGTCCAGGGCCACGAGCAGTACTTC.

This clone was seen more than once but under ten times. The V gene is TRBV3-1 (or the pseudogene TRBV3-2), the J gene TRBJ2-1; 11 bases match TRBD2. CDR3 length: 16 amino acids. Trimming removed 0 bases from V and 7 bases from J; junction bases left unmatched: 5. Germline assignment: CDR1 LGHDT and CDR2 YNNKEL (reference sequence). The CDR3 sequence is CASSQEPSGGPNEQFF. The CDR3 bases are TGTGCCAGCAGCCAAGAACCTAGCGGGGGGCCTAATGAGCAGTTCTTC.

This rearrangement joins TRBV7-3 to TRBJ2-1; TRBD2 aligns across 16 bases. CDR1 is SGHTA, CDR2 FQGTGA, per germline. The V and J ends lost 5 bases and 9 bases, in that order; junction bases with no gene match: 13. The CDR3 totals 18 residues. For the CDR3, the DNA is TGTGCCAGCAGCCCTCTGCCCGGGACTAGCGGGGGGGCAGGTGAGCAGTTCTTC. Protein: CASSPLPGTSGGAGEQFF.